A selection of T cell receptor beta chains follows, all from one sample in a study of T cell repertoires and HLA-DP antigens. TCRdb's copy holds only in-frame clones and misses some; the assay was immunoSEQ multiplex PCR. The data show around 90,000 clones, about 89% seen once. These TCRs' antigens remain unknown. Sequenced material: CD4+ T cells from PBMCs. The origin of the receptors is a man aged 50-60 years in good health and CMV-seronegative. Each CDR3 is given with its conserved first and last residue. D genes are given only for firm matches. The size field is filled for only some rows; it gives once, few, many or a size class.

D: TRBD2; size: few; J: TRBJ2-7; V: TRBV19; CDR3: CASSPLGLAGARYEQYF; DNA: TGTGCCAGTAGTCCCCTTGGACTAGCGGGAGCTCGCTACGAGCAGTACTTC
D: .; size: .; J: TRBJ1-3; V: TRBV28; CDR3: CASSRLTSGNTIYF; DNA: TGTGCCAGCAGTAGACTCACCTCTGGAAACACCATATATTTT
D: .; size: .; J: TRBJ2-4; V: TRBV4-3; CDR3: CASSQVIIGVAKNIQYF; DNA: TGCGCCAGCAGCCAAGTAATAATCGGGGTCGCCAAAAACATTCAGTACTTC
D: .; size: few; J: TRBJ2-2; V: TRBV5-1; CDR3: CASSLGEAGELFF; DNA: TGCGCCAGCAGCTTGGGGGAAGCCGGGGAGCTGTTTTTT
D: TRBD1; size: .; J: TRBJ1-6; V: TRBV18; CDR3: CASSPTQGRNSPLHF; DNA: TGTGCCAGCTCACCTACACAGGGGAGGAATTCACCCCTCCACTTT
D: TRBD2; size: .; J: TRBJ2-2; V: TRBV30; CDR3: CAWSVNLAGTGELFF; DNA: TGTGCCTGGAGTGTAAATCTAGCGGGCACCGGGGAGCTGTTTTTT
D: .; size: .; J: TRBJ2-3; V: TRBV30; CDR3: CAWRAGTLFDTQYF; DNA: TGTGCCTGGAGGGCGGGGACTCTCTTTGATACGCAGTATTTT
D: TRBD1; size: .; J: TRBJ2-7; V: TRBV5-1; CDR3: CASSLSAGGYEQYF; DNA: TGCGCCAGCAGCTTGTCAGCAGGGGGCTACGAGCAGTACTTC
D: .; size: .; J: TRBJ1-2; V: TRBV5-4; CDR3: CASKTVGGNGYTF; DNA: TGTGCCAGCAAGACGGTGGGGGGGAATGGCTACACCTTC
D: .; size: .; J: TRBJ2-3; V: TRBV10-3; CDR3: CAISEAQTSTDTQYF; DNA: TGTGCCATCAGTGAGGCACAGACAAGCACAGATACGCAGTATTTT
D: TRBD1; size: .; J: TRBJ1-5; V: TRBV6-5; CDR3: CASSYDRVNQPQHF; DNA: TGTGCCAGCAGTTACGACAGGGTGAATCAGCCCCAGCATTTT
D: .; size: .; J: TRBJ2-7; V: TRBV2; CDR3: CASTEGRPPYEQYF; DNA: TGTGCCAGCACCGAGGGGAGGCCCCCCTACGAGCAGTACTTC
D: .; size: .; J: TRBJ2-5; V: TRBV5-5; CDR3: CASSLVAGPETQYF; DNA: TGTGCCAGCAGCTTGGTGGCGGGGCCAGAGACCCAGTACTTC
D: .; size: .; J: TRBJ2-3; V: TRBV7-9; CDR3: CASSLAGSTDTQYF; DNA: TGTGCCAGCAGCTTAGCGGGCAGCACAGATACGCAGTATTTT
D: TRBD1; size: .; J: TRBJ2-7; V: TRBV5-1; CDR3: CASSLVQGAGEQYF; DNA: TGCGCCAGCAGCTTGGTACAGGGGGCGGGGGAGCAGTACTTC
D: .; size: once; J: TRBJ2-5; V: TRBV5-1; CDR3: CASSLAKGSETQYF; DNA: TGCGCCAGCAGCTTGGCCAAAGGGAGCGAGACCCAGTACTTC
D: .; size: once; J: TRBJ1-5; V: TRBV30; CDR3: CAWRRGSTNQPQHF; DNA: TGTGCCTGGAGGAGGGGCAGCACCAATCAGCCCCAGCATTTT
D: .; size: .; J: TRBJ2-1; V: TRBV2; CDR3: CASSSRTVRNEQFF; DNA: TGTGCCAGCAGCTCCCGGACTGTGCGGAATGAGCAGTTCTTC
D: TRBD2; size: .; J: TRBJ2-7; V: TRBV7-2; CDR3: CASRPLAGGGEQYF; DNA: TGTGCCAGCAGACCACTAGCGGGGGGCGGCGAGCAGTACTTC
D: TRBD1; size: .; J: TRBJ1-4; V: TRBV7-2; CDR3: CASSLGGQNEKLFF; DNA: TGTGCCAGCAGCTTAGGGGGACAGAATGAAAAACTGTTTTTT
D: .; size: .; J: TRBJ1-1; V: TRBV5-4; CDR3: CASSHQGLLNTEAFF; DNA: TGTGCCAGCAGTCACCAGGGACTTTTGAACACTGAAGCTTTCTTT
D: .; size: .; J: TRBJ1-1; V: TRBV4-1; CDR3: CASSQGTGRGMNTEAFF; DNA: TGCGCCAGCAGCCAAGGAACAGGTAGGGGGATGAACACTGAAGCTTTCTTT
D: .; size: .; J: TRBJ1-1; V: TRBV7-9; CDR3: CASTGGVNTEAFF; DNA: TGTGCCAGCACCGGAGGGGTGAACACTGAAGCTTTCTTT
D: TRBD1; size: many; J: TRBJ2-3; V: TRBV7-9; CDR3: CATPRDRGGTDTQYF; DNA: TGTGCCACCCCGCGGGACAGGGGTGGCACAGATACGCAGTATTTT
D: .; size: once; J: TRBJ1-1; V: TRBV30; CDR3: CAWSVRGVKTEAFF; DNA: TGTGCCTGGAGTGTACGCGGGGTGAAAACTGAAGCTTTCTTT
D: TRBD2; size: .; J: TRBJ2-3; V: TRBV5-1; CDR3: CASSLRTSGSTDTQYF; DNA: TGCGCCAGCAGCTTGAGGACTAGCGGAAGCACAGATACGCAGTATTTT
D: TRBD1; size: .; J: TRBJ1-3; V: TRBV6-6; CDR3: CASSARDRGGNTIYF; DNA: TGTGCCAGCAGTGCGAGGGACAGGGGTGGAAACACCATATATTTT
D: TRBD1; size: .; J: TRBJ2-2; V: TRBV5-6; CDR3: CASSLFDRGPTGELFF; DNA: TGTGCCAGCAGCTTGTTTGACAGGGGGCCCACCGGGGAGCTGTTTTTT
D: TRBD1; size: .; J: TRBJ1-1; V: TRBV7-2; CDR3: CASRRGTASNTEAFF; DNA: TGTGCCAGCAGACGAGGGACAGCGTCGAACACTGAAGCTTTCTTT
D: .; size: few; J: TRBJ2-7; V: TRBV18; CDR3: CASSPKPPEQYF; DNA: TGTGCCAGCTCACCAAAGCCCCCCGAGCAGTACTTC
D: TRBD2; size: .; J: TRBJ2-7; V: TRBV6-6; CDR3: CASSYLAAYEQYF; DNA: TGTGCCAGCAGTTACCTAGCGGCCTACGAGCAGTACTTC
D: TRBD2; size: .; J: TRBJ2-3; V: TRBV7-9; CDR3: CASSLLAGGPVDTQYF; DNA: TGTGCCAGCAGCTTATTGGCGGGAGGGCCAGTTGATACGCAGTATTTT
D: .; size: .; J: TRBJ1-1; V: TRBV28; CDR3: CASSIGGPGRAEAFF; DNA: TGTGCCAGCAGCATAGGGGGGCCAGGCCGGGCTGAAGCTTTCTTT
D: .; size: .; J: TRBJ2-2; V: TRBV7-2; CDR3: CASRKGDTGELFF; DNA: TGTGCCAGCAGGAAGGGGGACACCGGGGAGCTGTTTTTT
D: .; size: .; J: TRBJ1-2; V: TRBV5-6; CDR3: CASSLWGVPNYGYTF; DNA: TGTGCCAGCAGCTTGTGGGGCGTTCCTAACTATGGCTACACCTTC
D: TRBD1; size: .; J: TRBJ2-7; V: TRBV14; CDR3: CASSHLSGTGSHEQYF; DNA: TGTGCCAGCAGCCACCTCTCGGGGACAGGGAGCCACGAGCAGTACTTC